A single sample gave rise to the 16 T cell receptor beta chains below, sequenced in a study of vaccination and CD4 T cells after COVID-19. Treatment given: 10-day PBMC culture with coronavirus spike peptide pools or control peptides (ViraFEST assay). Oncomine TCR Beta short-read sequencing was applied to DNA from cultured CD4+ T cells. TCRdb recomputed calls from the PCR reads with MiXCR, one row per CDR3 protein. This table has about 18,000 distinct CDR3 sequences, 45% to 60% appearing once. No antigen has been assigned to these receptors. Specimen: CD4+ T cells from blood, cultured in vitro. All receptors come from a human donor who had recovered from COVID-19.

This rearrangement joins TRBV10-3 to TRBJ2-1; 10 nucleotides match TRBD2. The CDR3 extends over 14 amino acids. CDR1 ENHRY and CDR2 SYGVKD come from the germline V gene. J gave up 5 bases and V 5 bases, and 3 bases lay outside the gene matches. CDR3 amino acids: CAISRLAGNNEQFF. CDR3 in DNA: TGTGCCATCAGTCGACTAGCGGGCAACAATGAGCAGTTCTTC.

V usage is TRBV12-3 or TRBV12-4 and J usage is TRBJ2-5; D perhaps matches TRBD2 (6 bases). Trimming left V 3 bases short and J 1 base short, with 12 bases between. The length of the CDR3 is 15 residues. The CDR3 loop is CASSFASGSQETQYF. The CDR3 DNA reads TGTGCCAGCAGTTTTGCTTCCGGGAGCCAAGAGACCCAGTACTTC.

J is TRBJ1-1 and V is TRBV6-1; a possible D gene is TRBD1 (6 bases). CDR3 length: 16 residues. With 6 bases removed from V and 1 base from J, the gap between germline ends came to 18 bases. CDR1 is MNHNS, CDR2 SASEGT, per germline. The CDR3 region has the DNA TGTGCCAGCAGCCCGAGGGGGGGTGGGGCGAACACTGAAGCTTTCTTT. Protein product: CASSPRGGGANTEAFF.

The sample holds a few counts of this clonotype. The V gene is TRBV12-3 or TRBV12-4, the J gene TRBJ2-1; 11 nucleotides line up with TRBD2. Germline trimming cut 5 bases from V and 6 bases from J; bases unmatched to any gene: 6. This CDR3 is built from 15 residues. CDR3 in DNA: TGTGCCAGCAGTATAACTAGCGGGGGACTCAATGAGCAGTTCTTC. Translated: CASSITSGGLNEQFF.

On this clonotype: At one of its ends the junction is not consistent with the germline gene, which may arise from a read error. The chain carries TRBV7-7 and TRBJ2-3, with D possibly matching TRBD2 (5 bases). Looked up from germline, CDR1 is SSHAT and CDR2 is FNYEAQ (reference sequence). The CDR3 covers 14 residues. This CDR3 reads CASSRGSRTDTQYF. CDR3 coding DNA: TGTGCTAGCAGCCGCGGGTCCCGGACAGATACGCAGTATTTT.

To note about this clonotype: Sequence at one end of the junction differs from germline and may be a read error. The chain combines TRBV19 with TRBJ1-5, with TRBD1 matching 9 bases. The CDR3 runs 14 residues. Germline V lookup: CDR1 LNHDA, CDR2 SQIVND (reference sequence). CDR3 loop: CASTGTGGGQSQHF. The DNA for the CDR3 is TGTGCCAGTACCGGAACAGGGGGCGGTCAGTCCCAGCATTTT.

This clonotype was observed a few times. The gene calls are TRBV6-4 and TRBJ2-1, with TRBD2 matching 16 bases. The length of the CDR3 is 18 residues. Germline V gene lookup returns CDR1 MRHNA and CDR2 SNTAGT. J gave up 13 bases and V 10 bases, and 22 bases lay outside the gene matches. The CDR3 DNA is TGTGCCAACCCGCTCGTCCCGGGACTAGCGGGAGGGCCCATTAGTCAGTTCTTC. Protein product: CANPLVPGLAGGPISQFF.

The chain links TRBV7-9 to TRBJ2-5; TRBD2 matches 15 bases. The junction had 2 bases not matched to a gene; V was cut back by 1 base and J by 5 bases. This CDR3 is built from 16 residues. CDR1 is SEHNR and CDR2 is FQNEAQ in the germline V gene (reference sequence). This chain's CDR3 is CASSLEGLAGGETQYF. In DNA, the CDR3 is TGTGCCAGCAGCTTAGAGGGACTAGCGGGAGGTGAGACCCAGTACTTC.

The gene calls are TRBV2 and TRBJ2-7; D is undetermined. The CDR3 has 11 residues. The germline gives CDR1 SNHLY, CDR2 FYNNEI. The V gene lost 4 bases and the J gene lost 5 bases, with 6 bases spanning the gap. The CDR3 sequence: CASSVMDEQYF. The CDR3 DNA is TGTGCCAGCAGTGTAATGGACGAGCAGTACTTC.

This clonotype was counted once. The chain employs TRBV20-1 and TRBJ1-4; D call uncertain. The germline V and J ends were trimmed by 3 bases and 3 bases, with 8 bases remaining between them. The germline CDR1 and CDR2 sequences are DFQATT and SNEGSKA (reference sequence). The CDR3 covers 13 residues. The CDR3 DNA sequence: TGCAGTGCTAGTCGGACGGCTAATGAAAAACTGTTTTTT. Protein: CSASRTANEKLFF.

CDR3 residues: CASSLHVGQGVNEKLFF. Here the CDR3 DNA reads TGTGCCAGCAGTTTACACGTAGGACAGGGGGTAAATGAAAAACTGTTTTTT. The chain is built from TRBV27 and TRBJ1-4, with TRBD1 matching over 10 bases. Germline V gives CDR1 MNHEY, CDR2 SMNVEV (reference sequence). CDR3 length: 17 residues. The J segment lost 5 bases and the V segment lost 2 bases, leaving 8 bases of the junction unmatched.

This chain links TRBV3-1 with TRBJ1-5; no definite D call. The CDR3 runs 13 residues. The germline V and J ends were trimmed by 4 bases and 1 base, with 5 bases remaining between them. The germline V gene has CDR1 LGHDT and CDR2 YNNKEL (reference sequence). The CDR3 nucleotides read TGTGCCAGCAGCCTTGGAAGCAATCAGCCCCAGCATTTT. Amino acids: CASSLGSNQPQHF.

This clonotype appeared a few times. In DNA form, the CDR3 reads TGTGCCACCCTTCGGGACCGGGTTTTATCCACCCTCCACTTT. Protein sequence: CATLRDRVLSTLHF. The rearrangement links TRBV6-1 to TRBJ1-6, with D perhaps matching TRBD1 (5 bases). V was cut by 10 bases and J by 14 bases, with 24 bases left in between. Germline V gene lookup returns CDR1 MNHNS and CDR2 SASEGT. The CDR3 loop spans 14 amino acids.

The rearrangement joins TRBV10-1 to TRBJ2-3; TRBD2 matches 11 bases. CDR1 is WNHNN, CDR2 SYGVQD, per germline (reference sequence). J was trimmed by 4 bases and V by 3 bases; bases with no gene match: 6. The CDR3 consists of 16 residues. DNA of the CDR3: TGCGCCAGCAGTGATGAGGCTAGCGGGAGGCCAGATACGCAGTATTTT. Its translation is CASSDEASGRPDTQYF.

This chain connects TRBV6-1 to TRBJ2-7; 11 bases line up with TRBD2. The V gene end was trimmed by 6 bases and the J gene end by 3 bases; junction bases not matched to a gene: 10. The CDR3 length is 16 residues. Per germline, CDR1 MNHNS and CDR2 SASEGT. In nucleotides, the CDR3 is TGTGCCAGCAGCCCAGTTACTAGCGGGAGTAACTACGAGCAGTACTTC. Translated: CASSPVTSGSNYEQYF.

The gene calls are TRBV11-2 and TRBJ2-5; 8 positions match TRBD2. V trimming: 0 bases; J trimming: 4 bases; junction bases outside the gene matches: 10. CDR1 and CDR2 (germline): SGHAT, FQNNGV. This CDR3 spans 17 amino acids. CDR3 sequence: CASSLEFRSGSRETQYF. The DNA for the CDR3 is TGTGCCAGCAGCTTAGAATTTAGGAGCGGGAGTAGAGAGACCCAGTACTTC.